The present T cell receptor beta chain was sequenced within a study of blood T cell repertoires in COVID-19. Study in general: Acute and convalescent COVID-19 specimens originated in the United States, Italy and Spain. PBMCs, B-cell-depleted T cells, or T cells were the source of the cDNA or gDNA that made up the material.

Original processing methods: The authors estimated nucleated cell counts from reference gene primer amplification. Sequencing was performed with immunoSEQ multiplex PCR; in TCRdb, only in-frame clones are kept and a portion is missing. V and J calls and clone size are as listed in that table; D and trimming were resolved from the DNA. The data hold some 290,000 clones, with 85% to 90% observed a single time. Recruited during active infection, patients (from Seattle) were subsequently followed longitudinally. The CDR3 extends over 14 amino acids. V lost 1 base, J lost 3 bases, and 9 bases lay in between. The germline V gene has CDR1 MNHNS and CDR2 SASEGT.

The sequence came from a young woman with COVID-19, enrolled during active disease. Sequencing was done on a sample of peripheral blood. V gene TRBV6-1 combines with J gene TRBJ1-2, with no clear D. The CDR3 region has the DNA TGTGCCAGCAGTGAAGGCTGGCAGTACTATGGCTACACCTTC. This translates into CASSEGWQYYGYTF.